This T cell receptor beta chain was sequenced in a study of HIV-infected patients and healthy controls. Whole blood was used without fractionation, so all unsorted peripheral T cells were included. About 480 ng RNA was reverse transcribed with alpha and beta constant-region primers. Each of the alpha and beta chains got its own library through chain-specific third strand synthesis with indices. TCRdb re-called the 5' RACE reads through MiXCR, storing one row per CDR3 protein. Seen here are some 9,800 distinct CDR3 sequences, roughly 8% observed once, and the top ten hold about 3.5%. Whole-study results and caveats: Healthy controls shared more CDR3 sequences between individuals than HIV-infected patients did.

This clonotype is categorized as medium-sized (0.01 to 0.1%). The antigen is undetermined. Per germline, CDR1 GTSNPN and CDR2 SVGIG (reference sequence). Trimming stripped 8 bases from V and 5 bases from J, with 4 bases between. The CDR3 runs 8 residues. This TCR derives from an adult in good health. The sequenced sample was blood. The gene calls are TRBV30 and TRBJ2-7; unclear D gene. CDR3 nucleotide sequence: TGTGCCACCAACGAGCAGTACTTC. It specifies CATNEQYF.